This is a list of T cell receptor beta chains from one sample in a study of T cell responses to AZD1222 COVID-19 vaccine. Clones were read by immunoSEQ multiplex PCR, and TCRdb kept only the in-frame ones, dropping some. The sample has 160,000 or so clones; under 95% are singletons. The sequencing used peripheral blood, collected 28 days after the second AZD1222 dose. The source of these receptors is an adult who received the AZD1222 COVID-19 vaccine. CDR3s leave out the opening cysteine and the closing phenylalanine or tryptophan. D genes are given only for firm matches.

TRBJ2-3	NA	TRBV4-1	ASSQEWGLEADTQY
TRBJ2-1	NA	TRBV7-6	ASSFPGDNEQF
TRBJ2-2	NA	TRBV27	ASSWTAPGELF
TRBJ1-2	NA	TRBV20-1	SARWLYGYT
TRBJ1-1	NA	TRBV5-1	ASSFSTANTEAF
TRBJ2-7	TRBD1	TRBV30	AWREDRGLYEQY
TRBJ1-1	NA	TRBV2	ASSVQENTEAF
TRBJ1-1	NA	TRBV2	ASRAGRELAEAF
TRBJ2-3	TRBD2	TRBV29-1	SAARGGATDTQY
TRBJ2-7	TRBD2	TRBV9	ASSPSGRDYEQY
TRBJ1-2	NA	TRBV28	ASSRSDYGYT
TRBJ2-1	TRBD2	TRBV4-2	ASSRESGSGYEQF
TRBJ1-2	TRBD1	TRBV3-1/TRBV3-2	ASSNRGGDGYT
TRBJ2-7	TRBD1	TRBV5-5	ASSYGTGAYEQY
TRBJ1-1	NA	TRBV28	ASSYGEWTEAF
TRBJ2-1	NA	TRBV4-1	ASSQDFVGAEQF
TRBJ2-7	TRBD2	TRBV5-4	ASSLWEGSYEQY
TRBJ1-2	NA	TRBV7-9	ASSAHRDRYT
TRBJ1-1	NA	TRBV30	AWDLGGGGEAF
TRBJ2-1	NA	TRBV5-8	ASSFGISSYNEQF
TRBJ2-4	TRBD1	TRBV5-8	ASSGGQAPRDIQY
TRBJ1-2	NA	TRBV19	ASSVPRDPNYGYT
TRBJ1-2	NA	TRBV5-8	ASSLSGGVGYYGYT
TRBJ1-2	NA	TRBV9	ASSVAIRDPNYGYT
TRBJ1-5	TRBD1	TRBV28	ASSPYRGPGGDQPQH
TRBJ1-5	NA	TRBV27	ASSYGYAQPQH
TRBJ2-6	TRBD1	TRBV28	ASRPSDRGIGGANVLT
TRBJ2-7	NA	TRBV18	ASSPSSYEQY
TRBJ2-1	NA	TRBV11-3	ASSLDLGLEVNEQF
TRBJ1-4	NA	TRBV3-1/TRBV3-2	ASSQEYREALF
TRBJ1-2	TRBD1	TRBV11-2	ASSLAGTGGYGYT
TRBJ1-1	NA	TRBV19	ASTQQALNTEAF
TRBJ2-3	NA	TRBV10-1	ASSEDGGSADTQY
TRBJ1-1	NA	TRBV27	ASSSPDRMNTEAF
TRBJ2-1	NA	TRBV10-1	ASSEQGSNEQF
TRBJ2-2	TRBD1	TRBV7-6	ASSLGTGRTGELF
TRBJ2-7	TRBD2	TRBV30	AWSFGGAYEQY
TRBJ2-5	TRBD1	TRBV6-5	ASSLDLRGRETQY
TRBJ1-2	NA	TRBV28	ASSLGLGSGKWAYT
TRBJ2-3	NA	TRBV10-3	AISESHSTSTDTQY
TRBJ2-1	NA	TRBV24-1	ATSSRGTNEQF
TRBJ1-5	NA	TRBV6-1	ASSEVWGSNQPQH
TRBJ2-7	NA	TRBV13	ASSLEAYEQY
TRBJ1-6	NA	TRBV7-3	ASSPQGSNSPLH
TRBJ2-1	NA	TRBV27	ASISGYNEQF
TRBJ2-7	TRBD2	TRBV5-6	ASSSPLTSGSIYEQY
TRBJ2-7	TRBD1	TRBV4-3	ASSQRDSVYEQY
TRBJ1-5	TRBD1	TRBV27	ASSYKGQGHQPQH
TRBJ2-5	TRBD2	TRBV28	ASRAGGETQY
TRBJ1-5	NA	TRBV4-2	ASSQDLVSNQPQH